This T cell receptor beta chain was sequenced during a study of PD-1 blockade in classical Hodgkin lymphoma. Looking at the study overall: Nivolumab 3 mg/kg was given intravenously every 2 weeks.

Sequenced by immunoSEQ multiplex PCR; TCRdb stores in-frame clones only, minus some. The sample yields tens of thousands of clones, roughly 78% seen once. This CDR3 contains 13 residues. Germline assignment: CDR1 SEHNR and CDR2 FQNEAQ (reference sequence). Germline trimming cut 5 bases from V and 9 bases from J; bases unmatched to any gene: 7. The time point was: cycle 4 day 1 (C4D1), after 5 to 7 weeks of nivolumab. Every patient experienced relapse after autologous stem cell transplantation, and brentuximab vedotin exposure varied. The sequence came from a human donor with classical Hodgkin lymphoma. The source was peripheral blood mononuclear cells (PBMCs), collected before the fourth cycle of nivolumab. V and J are TRBV7-9 and TRBJ2-1; 7 bases agree with TRBD2. This chain's CDR3 is CASSMTSRGEQFF. The DNA for the CDR3 is TGTGCCAGCAGCATGACTAGCCGGGGTGAGCAGTTCTTC.